This TCR beta chain came from a study of blood T cell repertoires in COVID-19. Patients at the Seattle site were enrolled during active infection and followed longitudinally. Germline-derived CDR1 and CDR2 are LNHDA and SQIVND (reference sequence). CDR3 length: 13 residues. V lost 5 bases to trimming and J lost 7 bases, with 12 bases between them. Original processing methods: Estimation of nucleated cell counts was performed using reference gene primer amplification. The assay was immunoSEQ multiplex PCR, and TCRdb's table has in-frame clones only and misses some. V and J calls and clone size are copied from that table; D and trimming were computed from the DNA. Of around 150,000 clones in the sample, around 90% were seen once.

This chain links TRBV19 with TRBJ1-5, with unresolved D. The source is a human donor with COVID-19, enrolled during active disease. The donor label of this sample is uncertain. Input material: peripheral blood. CDR3 amino acids: CASSLFGRQPQHF. Written as DNA, the CDR3 is TGTGCCAGTAGTCTGTTCGGGAGGCAGCCCCAGCATTTT.